This T cell receptor (beta chain) originates from a study of blood T cell repertoires in COVID-19. Background on the study: Acute and convalescent COVID-19 samples came from the United States, Italy and Spain. From T cells, B-cell-depleted T cells, or PBMCs came the material, which was cDNA or gDNA.

Losses at the gene ends were 4 bases for V and 0 bases for J; bases not matched to a gene: 2. There are 16 residues in the CDR3. Germline lookup yields CDR1 SGHDN and CDR2 FVKESK. Study processing details: Researchers report that nucleated cell counts were estimated from reference gene primer amplification. Here immunoSEQ multiplex PCR was the method, and the copy in TCRdb shows in-frame clones only, minus some. V and J calls and clone size come straight from that table; D and trimming were deduced from the DNA. Found here are approximately 390,000 clones, approximately 89% of them singletons; the top ten hold about 2.1%. The Seattle patients joined while their infection was active and were tracked longitudinally afterward.

This chain uses TRBV14 with TRBJ2-6; 8 bases line up with TRBD2. The sequence was collected from a woman aged 55-70 years with COVID-19, enrolled during active disease. Sequencing input: peripheral blood. CDR3 DNA: TGTGCCAGCAGCCCGCGGGGGGTCTCTGGGGCCAACGTCCTGACTTTC. It encodes CASSPRGVSGANVLTF.